This T cell receptor (beta chain) was sequenced in a study of T cells after posttransplantation cyclophosphamide. The study, taken as a whole, reports: TRB clonality was highly associated with recipient CMV seropositivity and reactivation. Tissue-infiltrating T cells from skin or gut overlapped little with blood T cells.

Trimming took 4 bases from V and 5 from J, leaving 15 bases between them. This CDR3 contains 14 residues. Germline V gene sequence: CDR1 SGHDT, CDR2 YYEEEE. Remarks on this clone: Its antigen is undetermined.

Sequenced by immunoSEQ multiplex PCR; TCRdb stores in-frame clones only, minus some. Recorded here are 25,000 to 35,000 clones, none singletons. The sequenced material came from PBMCs. The rearrangement links TRBV5-6 to TRBJ1-2, with TRBD1 as a possible D gene (5 bases). The origin of this receptor is a woman in her 30s in good health and a related stem cell transplant donor. CDR3 in DNA: TGTGCCAGCAGCCAACCAGGGAACCCGTATGGCTACACCTTC. This gives the protein CASSQPGNPYGYTF.